The source of this T cell receptor beta chain is a study of yellow fever vaccine responses in identical twins. This CDR3 spans 13 amino acids. The V end was cut by 8 bases, the J end by 5 bases, with 10 bases between. Germline V gene lookup returns CDR1 SNHLY and CDR2 FYNNEI. TCRdb reprocessed the RT-PCR reads via MiXCR and lists one record per CDR3 protein. The table lists fewer than 35,000 distinct CDR3 sequences, roughly three fifths of them singletons. About this clonotype itself: Its matching antigen is unknown.

Study-level points and caveats: Twins' vaccine T cell responses reportedly seemed partly convergent and partly personalized.

The starting material was T cells from blood (PBMCs), unsorted or a sorted subset (not recorded which), obtained before or after yellow fever vaccination (not recorded which). V usage is TRBV2 and J usage is TRBJ1-6; D might be TRBD1 (6 bases). This clonotype was sampled from a woman between 18 and 30 years old who received the yellow fever vaccine. Written as DNA, the CDR3 is TGTGCCAGCCGGGGGGCAGATAATTCACCCCTCCACTTT. Encoded protein: CASRGADNSPLHF.